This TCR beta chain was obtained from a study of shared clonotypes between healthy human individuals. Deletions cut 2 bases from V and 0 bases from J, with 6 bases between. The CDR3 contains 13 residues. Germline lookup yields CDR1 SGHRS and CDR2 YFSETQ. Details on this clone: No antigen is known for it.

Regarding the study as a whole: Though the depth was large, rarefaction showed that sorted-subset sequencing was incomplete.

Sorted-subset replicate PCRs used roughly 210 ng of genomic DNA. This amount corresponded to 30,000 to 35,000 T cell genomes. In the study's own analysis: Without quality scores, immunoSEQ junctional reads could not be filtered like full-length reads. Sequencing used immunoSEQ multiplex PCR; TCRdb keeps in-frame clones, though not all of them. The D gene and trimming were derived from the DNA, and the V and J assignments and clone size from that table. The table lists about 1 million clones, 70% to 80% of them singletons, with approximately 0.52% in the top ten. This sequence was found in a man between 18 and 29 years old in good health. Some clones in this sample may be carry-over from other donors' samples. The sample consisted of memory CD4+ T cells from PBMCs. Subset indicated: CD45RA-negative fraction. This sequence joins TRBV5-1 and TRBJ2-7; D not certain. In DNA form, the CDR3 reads TGCGCCAGCAGCTTCGACCGCTCCTACGAGCAGTACTTC. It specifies CASSFDRSYEQYF.